This passage covers 14 T cell receptor beta chains from one sample sequenced in a study of molecular identifiers for immune sequencing clone quantification (dated by TCRdb to between 2017 and 2018). The library was built by means of PCR. For sequencing, an Illumina HiSeq 4000 was employed. TCRdb trimmed public reads at Q25 via fastp, called clones via MiXCR and kept in-frame beta chains. Merged by CDR3 protein, the rows form single entries marked with the most common genes and DNA. Present in this sample are over 600,000 distinct CDR3 sequences, about 20% of which were seen just once. Roughly 0.9% of the sample lies in the top ten. Sequenced: naive CD8+ T cells from blood, with Jurkat cell RNA spiked in. The cell subset or site tag for this specimen amounts to: FACS-sorted CD8+CD4-CCR7+CD45RA+ naive T cells. These receptors were obtained from a human donor in good health. Some libraries in this study had Jurkat cell RNA spiked in.

This clonotype showed up many times. The chain links TRBV5-4 to TRBJ2-7, with 8 bases that match TRBD1. CDR3 size: 15 residues. Germline V gives CDR1 SGHNT, CDR2 YYREEE (reference sequence). V lost 0 bases and J lost 7; bases outside the gene matches: 9. CDR3 in DNA: TGTGCCAGCAGCTTGGAAGGACAGGGAGAGGAAGAGCAGTACTTC. Translated, it gives CASSLEGQGEEEQYF.

This clonotype came up many times. The chain combines TRBV11-2 with TRBJ2-3; the D is unclear. There are 13 residues in the CDR3. Germline CDR1 is SGHAT and CDR2 is FQNNGV. V lost 6 bases and J 6 bases, leaving 13 bases between the germline ends. This CDR3 reads CASSHVRRDTQYF. The CDR3 nucleotides read TGTGCCAGCAGTCACGTAAGGCGGGATACGCAGTATTTT.

This clonotype was seen many times. DNA for the CDR3: TGTGCCAGCAGCGCTCCGGTCCCCGATGAAAAACTGTTTTTT. It is translated as CASSAPVPDEKLFF. This chain uses TRBV9 with TRBJ1-4; D gene unclear. There are 14 residues in the CDR3. Germline V gene lookup returns CDR1 SGDLS and CDR2 YYNGEE. Between the trimmed V and J ends, which lost 3 bases and 6 bases, there was a span of 12 bases.

V usage is TRBV19 and J usage is TRBJ2-1, with 9 bases aligning to TRBD1. J was trimmed by 2 bases and V by 3 bases; bases with no gene match: 2. The CDR3 contains 15 residues. Germline values: CDR1 LNHDA, CDR2 SQIVND (reference sequence). The DNA of the CDR3 is TGTGCCAGTAGTATCTGGACAGGGGCCTACAATGAGCAGTTCTTC. It specifies CASSIWTGAYNEQFF.

As regards this clonotype: A much more abundant neighbour one base away suggests this may be a read error. The chain is built from TRBV7-2 and TRBJ2-7, with D possibly being TRBD2 (6 bases). This CDR3 has 15 residues. Germline V gene sequence: CDR1 SGHTA, CDR2 FQGNSA. V was shortened by 7 bases and J by 6 bases, with 22 bases between the two germline ends. The CDR3 nucleotides read TGTGCCAGCAACCCGACGTTTCCTAGCGATGGCGAGCAGTACTTC. Its protein product is CASNPTFPSDGEQYF.

The sample holds a few counts of this clonotype. The CDR3 here is CATSRTVSGQHEQYF. In nucleotides, the CDR3 is TGTGCCACCAGCAGAACAGTTTCGGGGCAACACGAGCAGTACTTC. V is TRBV15 and J is TRBJ2-7, with D perhaps TRBD1 or TRBD2 (5 bases each). Per the germline V gene, CDR1 is LNHNV and CDR2 is YYDKDF (reference sequence). The CDR3 has 15 amino acids. The V end was cut by 2 bases, the J end by 5 bases, with 16 bases between.

This clonotype came up many times. In DNA, the CDR3 is TGTGCCAGCAGCTATGGACAGGGGCGGCACACTGAAGCTTTCTTT. This sequence encodes CASSYGQGRHTEAFF. The rearrangement links TRBV7-9 to TRBJ1-1, with 9 bases fitting TRBD1. From germline, CDR1 is SEHNR and CDR2 FQNEAQ (reference sequence). The CDR3 is made up of 15 amino acids. The junction had 6 bases not matched to a gene; V was cut back by 4 bases and J by 3 bases. Combining the CDR3 with reference TRBV7-9 and TRBJ1-1 gives the whole variable domain DTGVSQNPRHKITKRGQNVTFRCDPISEHNRLYWYRQTLGQGPEFLTYFQNEAQLEKSRLLSDRFSAERPKGSFSTLEIQRTEQGDSAMYLCASSYGQGRHTEAFFGQGTRLTVV.

This clonotype was seen at least ten times. CDR3 coding DNA: TGTGCCAGCAGCCAAGAAGCGGCAGGAAGCAATCAGCCCCAGCATTTT. Encoded protein: CASSQEAAGSNQPQHF. This sequence joins TRBV3-2 and TRBJ1-5. TRBV3-2 is tagged as a pseudogene. The CDR3 consists of 16 residues.

This clonotype came up many times. This chain links TRBV9 with TRBJ2-6, with 7 bases aligning to TRBD1. The CDR3 has 17 amino acids. Germline V gene lookup returns CDR1 SGDLS and CDR2 YYNGEE. The junction had 7 bases not matched to a gene; V was cut back by 4 bases and J by 0 bases. As DNA, the CDR3 is TGTGCCAGCAGCCTGAAACAGGGGTCCTCTGGGGCCAACGTCCTGACTTTC. Amino acid sequence: CASSLKQGSSGANVLTF.

This clonotype came up a few times. The chain links TRBV20-1 to TRBJ2-1; TRBD2 matches 7 bases. This CDR3 has 12 residues. V dropped 4 bases and J dropped 7; count of bases not matched to a gene: 4. CDR1 and CDR2 from the germline V gene are DFQATT and SNEGSKA (reference sequence). The CDR3 is CSANGGGNEQFF. The CDR3 DNA is TGCAGTGCTAATGGGGGGGGTAATGAGCAGTTCTTC.

J is TRBJ2-2 and V is TRBV12-3 or TRBV12-4; tentative D call: TRBD1 (6 bases). V lost 0 bases and J lost 1, with 12 bases in between. CDR3 length: 17 residues. CDR3 loop: CASSLARMDRNTGELFF. For the CDR3, the DNA is TGTGCCAGCAGTTTAGCTCGCATGGACAGGAACACCGGGGAGCTGTTTTTT.

The chain combines TRBV19 with TRBJ1-1; TRBD1 might be the D (5 bases). CDR3 length: 11 residues. Germline V gene data show CDR1 as LNHDA and CDR2 as SQIVND (reference sequence). V lost 4 bases, J lost 11 bases, and 11 bases lay in between. The CDR3 region is CASSNRGNAFF. The CDR3 nucleotides read TGTGCCAGTAGTAACCGGGGCAACGCTTTCTTT.

This clonotype was recorded at least ten times. This chain links TRBV30 with TRBJ1-1; D gene uncertain. The CDR3 runs 12 residues. The V gene lost 4 bases and the J gene lost 3 bases, with 9 bases spanning the gap. Germline V CDR1 and CDR2: GTSNPN, SVGIG (reference sequence). CDR3 nucleotides: TGTGCCTGGAAGAGCGGGCACACTGAAGCTTTCTTT. Amino acid sequence: CAWKSGHTEAFF.

This clonotype was recorded once. Being one base from a much bigger clone, this may be a read error. The V call is TRBV29-1, the J call TRBJ2-7; 11 bases map to TRBD2. The trim removed 5 bases at V and 2 bases at J, leaving 14 bases unmatched. The CDR3 is 17 amino acids. Germline values: CDR1 SQVTM, CDR2 ANQGSEA. CDR3 bases: TGCAGCGTTCTCACCGGGACTAGCGGCACCCGCCCCTACGAGCAGTACTTC. Translated, it gives CSVLTGTSGTRPYEQYF.